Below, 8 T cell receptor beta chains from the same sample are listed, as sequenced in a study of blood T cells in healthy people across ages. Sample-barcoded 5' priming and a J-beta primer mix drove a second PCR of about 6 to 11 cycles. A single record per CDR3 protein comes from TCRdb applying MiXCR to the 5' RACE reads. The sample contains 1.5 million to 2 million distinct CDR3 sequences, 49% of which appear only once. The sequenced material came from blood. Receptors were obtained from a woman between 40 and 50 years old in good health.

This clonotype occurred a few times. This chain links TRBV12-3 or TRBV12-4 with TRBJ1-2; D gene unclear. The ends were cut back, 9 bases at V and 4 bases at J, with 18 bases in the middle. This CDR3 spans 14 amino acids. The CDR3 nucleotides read TGTGCCAGTCGGGGTCCGGCACTCGTCTATGGCTACACCTTC. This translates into CASRGPALVYGYTF.

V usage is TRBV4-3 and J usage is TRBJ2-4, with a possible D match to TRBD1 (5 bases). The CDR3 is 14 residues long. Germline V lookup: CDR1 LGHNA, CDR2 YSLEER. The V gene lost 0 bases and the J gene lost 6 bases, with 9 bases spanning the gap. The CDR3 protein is CASSQERQTNIQYF. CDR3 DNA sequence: TGCGCCAGCAGCCAAGAACGACAGACAAACATTCAGTACTTC.

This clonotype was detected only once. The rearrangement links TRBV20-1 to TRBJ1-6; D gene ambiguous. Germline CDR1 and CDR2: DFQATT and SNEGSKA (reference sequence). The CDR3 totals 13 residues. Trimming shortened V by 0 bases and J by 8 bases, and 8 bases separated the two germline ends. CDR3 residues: CSARDPRDSPLHF. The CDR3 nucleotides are TGCAGTGCTAGAGATCCTAGGGATTCACCCCTCCACTTT.

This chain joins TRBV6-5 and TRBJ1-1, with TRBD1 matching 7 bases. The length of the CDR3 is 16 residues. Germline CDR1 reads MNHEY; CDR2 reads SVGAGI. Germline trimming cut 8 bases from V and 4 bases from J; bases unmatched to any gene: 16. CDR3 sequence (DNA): TGTGCCAGCCTGGGGACCTCGACAGGGAGGTTCACTGAAGCTTTCTTT. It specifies CASLGTSTGRFTEAFF.

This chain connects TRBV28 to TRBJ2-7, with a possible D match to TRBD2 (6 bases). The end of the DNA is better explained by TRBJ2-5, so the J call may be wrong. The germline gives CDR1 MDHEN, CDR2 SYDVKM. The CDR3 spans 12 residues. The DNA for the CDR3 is TGTGCCAGCGGAGGGGCTGGGGAGACCCAGTACTTC. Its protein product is CASGGAGETQYF.

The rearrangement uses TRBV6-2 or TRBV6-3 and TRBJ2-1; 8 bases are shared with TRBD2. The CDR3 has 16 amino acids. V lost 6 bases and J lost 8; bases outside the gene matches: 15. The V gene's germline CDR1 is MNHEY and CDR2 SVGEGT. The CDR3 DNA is TGTGCCAGCAGCCTAATACGGGGGGGCCTCTCGGATGAGCAGTTCTTC. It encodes CASSLIRGGLSDEQFF.

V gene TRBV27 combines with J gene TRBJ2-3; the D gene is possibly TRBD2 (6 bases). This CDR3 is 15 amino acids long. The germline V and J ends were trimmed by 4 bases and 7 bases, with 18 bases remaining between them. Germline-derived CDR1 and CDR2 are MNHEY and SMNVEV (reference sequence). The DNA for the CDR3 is TGTGCCAGCAGTTCGGTCGGGAGCACTTCGAATACGCAGTATTTT. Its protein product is CASSSVGSTSNTQYF.

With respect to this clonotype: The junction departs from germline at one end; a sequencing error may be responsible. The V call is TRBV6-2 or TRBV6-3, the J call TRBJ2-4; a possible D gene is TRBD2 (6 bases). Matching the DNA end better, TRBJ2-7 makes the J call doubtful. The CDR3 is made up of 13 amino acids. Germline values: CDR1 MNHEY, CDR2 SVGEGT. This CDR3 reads CTSKRAGNYEQYF. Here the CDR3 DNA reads TGTACCAGCAAGCGGGCAGGTAACTACGAGCAGTACTTC.